A single sample is the source of the 29 T cell receptor beta chains below, sequenced in a study of blood T cell repertoires in COVID-19. The repertoire was sequenced with immunoSEQ multiplex PCR; TCRdb's copy has only in-frame clones and lacks some. The data contain 180,000 or so clones, about three quarters of them singletons. Sequenced: peripheral blood. The receptors here all came from a woman in her forties or fifties with active or convalescent COVID-19.

The CDR3 bases are TGTGCCAGCTCACCACCATGGACAGGGGAGAACTATGGCTACACCTTC. Translation: CASSPPWTGENYGYTF. The gene calls are TRBV18 and TRBJ1-2; 9 nucleotides agree with TRBD1. V trimming: 0 bases; J trimming: 2 bases; junction bases outside the gene matches: 4. CDR1 is KGHSH and CDR2 is LQKENI in the germline V gene. The CDR3 sequence is 16 residues long.

The chain recombines TRBV2 with TRBJ2-1, with 8 positions matching TRBD2. The germline V gene encodes CDR1 SNHLY and CDR2 FYNNEI. Losses at the gene ends were 7 bases for V and 10 bases for J; bases not matched to a gene: 12. The CDR3 is made up of 14 amino acids. CDR3 sequence reads: CASTSGGAVREQFF. CDR3 sequence (DNA): TGTGCCAGCACCTCCGGGGGGGCGGTACGGGAGCAGTTCTTC. The full variable domain, rest sourced from reference TRBV2 and TRBJ2-1, is EPEVTQTPSHQVTQMGQEVILRCVPISNHLYFYWYRQILGQKVEFLVSFYNNEISEKSEIFDDQFSVERPDGSNFTLKIRSTKLEDSAMYFCASTSGGAVREQFFGPGTRLTVL.

The chain links TRBV19 to TRBJ2-6; D not resolved. V shed 5 bases and J shed 0 bases, with 5 bases lying between them. The germline V gene encodes CDR1 LNHDA and CDR2 SQIVND (reference sequence). This CDR3 spans 14 amino acids. CDR3 coding DNA: TGTGCCAGTAGTTATTTCTCTGGGGCCAACGTCCTGACTTTC. Its translation: CASSYFSGANVLTF.

The chain carries TRBV18 and TRBJ1-1; no definite D call. The CDR3 has 13 amino acids. Germline values: CDR1 KGHSH, CDR2 LQKENI. The V end was cut by 3 bases, the J end by 0 bases, with 5 bases between. The chain's CDR3 is CASSPALNTEAFF. The DNA for the CDR3 is TGTGCCAGCTCACCGGCCTTGAACACTGAAGCTTTCTTT.

The V call is TRBV20-1, the J call TRBJ2-3; D is perhaps TRBD2 (6 bases). Per germline, CDR1 DFQATT and CDR2 SNEGSKA (reference sequence). The CDR3 has 15 amino acids. With 3 bases removed from V and 2 bases from J, the gap between germline ends came to 15 bases. The CDR3 DNA follows: TGCAGTGCTAGTCCGGGGGTAGCGGACACAGATACGCAGTATTTT. It codes for CSASPGVADTDTQYF.

The chain combines TRBV6-7 with TRBJ1-5; no firm D call. TRBV6-7 is designated an ORF whose function remains uncertain. The CDR3 runs to 15 residues. The germline V and J ends were trimmed by 0 bases and 8 bases, with 14 bases remaining between them. In nucleotides, the CDR3 is TGTGCCAGCAGTTACTCGATCTCAGAGAGGGAGCCCCAGCATTTT. Its translation: CASSYSISEREPQHF.

The chain is built from TRBV19 and TRBJ2-2, with TRBD2 identical over 8 bases. After removal of 5 bases from V and 7 bases from J, the junction contained 9 bases not matched to a gene. Germline CDR1 and CDR2: LNHDA and SQIVND (reference sequence). There are 15 residues in the CDR3. The CDR3 DNA sequence: TGTGCCAGTAGTGGTATAGCGGGACGGGGCGGGGAGCTGTTTTTT. It codes for CASSGIAGRGGELFF.

The chain joins TRBV12-5 to TRBJ2-2; maybe TRBD1 (6 bases). The germline gives CDR1 LGHNT, CDR2 FRNRAP. The CDR3 totals 16 residues. V was shortened by 5 bases and J by 5 bases, with 18 bases between the two germline ends. CDR3 sequence (DNA): TGTGCTAGTGGTCCGCCCGGGACATTGAGTACCGGGGAGCTGTTTTTT. Its translation is CASGPPGTLSTGELFF.

The V call is TRBV4-3, the J call TRBJ2-1; TRBD2 aligns across 8 bases. From germline, CDR1 is LGHNA and CDR2 YSLEER. The J segment lost 6 bases and the V segment lost 1 base, leaving 8 bases of the junction unmatched. The CDR3 runs to 16 residues. The CDR3 nucleotides read TGCGCCAGCAGCCAAGCTATCTCGGGGGGGCTCAATGAGCAGTTCTTC. This encodes CASSQAISGGLNEQFF.

This clone was seen a handful of times. The V call is TRBV27, the J call TRBJ1-2; tentative D call: TRBD1 (6 bases). The germline V and J ends were trimmed by 5 bases and 2 bases, with 18 bases remaining between them. CDR1 and CDR2 from the germline V gene are MNHEY and SMNVEV (reference sequence). CDR3 length: 16 amino acids. DNA for the CDR3: TGTGCCAGCAGTCCGGGTTTGGGAGGGGGAAACTATGGCTACACCTTC. Translation gives CASSPGLGGGNYGYTF.

V usage is TRBV3-1 (or the pseudogene TRBV3-2) and J usage is TRBJ1-3; maybe TRBD1 (6 bases). The V gene's germline CDR1 is LGHDT and CDR2 YNNKEL (reference sequence). The germline V and J ends were trimmed by 5 bases and 5 bases, with 16 bases remaining between them. There are 15 residues in the CDR3. CDR3 sequence (DNA): TGTGCCAGCAGCGACTCCGGGGGGCGCAGAAACACCATATATTTT. This translates into CASSDSGGRRNTIYF.

The chain's CDR3 is CATALNRVTGELFF. As DNA, the CDR3 is TGTGCCACCGCATTGAACAGGGTCACCGGGGAGCTGTTTTTT. The chain combines TRBV28 with TRBJ2-2; D is perhaps TRBD1 (6 bases). Germline CDR1 and CDR2: MDHEN and SYDVKM. The CDR3 is made up of 14 amino acids. Trimming left V 10 bases short and J 4 bases short, with 16 bases between.

The rearrangement joins TRBV3-1 (or the pseudogene TRBV3-2) to TRBJ2-3; TRBD1 agrees at 7 bases. CDR3 length equals 14 residues. Trimming removed 3 bases from V and 3 bases from J; junction bases left unmatched: 3. CDR1 and CDR2 (germline): LGHDT, YNNKEL (reference sequence). The CDR3 nucleotides read TGTGCCAGCAGCCAGAGGGGGCGGACAGATACGCAGTATTTT. It translates to CASSQRGRTDTQYF.

This clone has only a few counts. The chain couples TRBV7-2 to TRBJ1-2, with D maybe TRBD1 (5 bases). The length of the CDR3 is 16 residues. Germline CDR1 is SGHTA and CDR2 is FQGNSA. V lost 5 bases and J lost 5, with 21 bases in between. CDR3: CASSRVLKTANYGYTF. The CDR3 region has the DNA TGTGCCAGCAGCCGGGTTTTGAAGACAGCCAATTATGGCTACACCTTC.

This chain uses TRBV21-1 with TRBJ2-7; TRBD1 is the table's D call and was not checked against the DNA. TRBV21-1 is a listed pseudogene. The CDR3 length is 14 residues. CDR3 protein: CASSKPGTFLEQYF. The CDR3 DNA reads TGTGCCAGCAGCAAACCCGGGACATTCCTCGAGCAGTACTTC.

The chain links TRBV4-3 to TRBJ1-6, with 9 nucleotides matching TRBD1. CDR1 and CDR2 (germline): LGHNA, YSLEER. V was pared by 3 bases and J by 6 bases, with 9 bases of the junction left unmatched. The CDR3 extends over 17 amino acids. CDR3 bases: TGCGCCAGCAGCCACGCCCTGGGGGACAGGGTTAATTCACCCCTCCACTTT. The encoded protein is CASSHALGDRVNSPLHF.

The chain recombines TRBV3-1 (or the pseudogene TRBV3-2) with TRBJ2-3; 7 bases map to TRBD2. This CDR3 spans 13 amino acids. Germline trimming cut 10 bases from V and 1 base from J; bases unmatched to any gene: 5. CDR1 and CDR2 (germline): LGHDT, YNNKEL (reference sequence). The CDR3 nucleotides are TGTGCCAACACAAGCGGGGGCACAGATACGCAGTATTTT. Protein: CANTSGGTDTQYF.

The genes are TRBV27 and TRBJ1-1; weak D call: TRBD1 (6 bases). With 7 bases removed from V and 2 bases from J, the gap between germline ends came to 14 bases. The CDR3 has 14 amino acids. Germline V lookup: CDR1 MNHEY, CDR2 SMNVEV (reference sequence). The chain's CDR3 is CASIQAGGNTEAFF. The CDR3 nucleotides read TGTGCCAGCATCCAAGCGGGGGGCAACACTGAAGCTTTCTTT.

The chain joins TRBV18 to TRBJ1-4; D is possibly TRBD1 (6 bases). The germline V gene has CDR1 KGHSH and CDR2 LQKENI. The CDR3 consists of 15 residues. V was shortened by 2 bases and J by 2 bases, with 9 bases between the two germline ends. The CDR3 protein is CASSPTRGTNEKLFF. CDR3 coding DNA: TGTGCCAGCTCACCAACGAGGGGGACTAATGAAAAACTGTTTTTT. Together with reference TRBV18 and TRBJ1-4, the CDR3 gives the full variable domain: NAGVMQNPRHLVRRRGQEARLRCSPMKGHSHVYWYRQLPEEGLKFMVYLQKENIIDESGMPKERFSAEFPKEGPSILRIQQVVRGDSAAYFCASSPTRGTNEKLFFGSGTQLSVL.

This chain connects TRBV12-3 or TRBV12-4 to TRBJ1-5; D is ambiguous. The V and J ends lost 0 bases and 5 bases respectively, with 5 bases between them. This CDR3 spans 13 amino acids. The CDR3 sequence: CASSLAADQPQHF. CDR3 coding DNA: TGTGCCAGCAGTTTAGCCGCAGATCAGCCCCAGCATTTT.

This clone has more than one count but fewer than ten. V and J are TRBV19 and TRBJ1-1, with 8 bases matching TRBD1. Germline V lookup: CDR1 LNHDA, CDR2 SQIVND (reference sequence). After removal of 5 bases from V and 0 bases from J, the junction contained 8 bases not matched to a gene. The CDR3 has 16 residues. The CDR3 DNA is TGTGCCAGTAGTCGAAACCGACAGGGGATGAACACTGAAGCTTTCTTT. This encodes CASSRNRQGMNTEAFF.

This chain connects TRBV7-9 to TRBJ1-3, with D perhaps TRBD1 (6 bases). The CDR3 loop spans 15 amino acids. Germline V gene data show CDR1 as SEHNR and CDR2 as FQNEAQ (reference sequence). With 1 base removed from V and 8 bases from J, the gap between germline ends came to 15 bases. The CDR3: CASSLEGGRGDTIYF. For the CDR3, the DNA is TGTGCCAGCAGCTTAGAGGGTGGCAGGGGTGACACCATATATTTT.

The chain employs TRBV7-7 and TRBJ2-2; 8 bases agree with TRBD2. The V gene's germline CDR1 is SSHAT and CDR2 FNYEAQ (reference sequence). The ends lost 8 bases at V and 1 base at J; junction bases unmatched: 3. The CDR3 is 14 residues long. In nucleotides, the CDR3 is TGTGCCAGCTCTAGCGGGTTGAACACCGGGGAGCTGTTTTTT. Protein: CASSSGLNTGELFF.

A remark on this clone: The sample contains more than one DNA sequence encoding this CDR3. This chain uses TRBV7-3 with TRBJ1-1; no firm D call. Germline values: CDR1 SGHTA, CDR2 FQGTGA. This CDR3 is built from 13 residues. Trimming took off 1 base at V and 1 base at J, with 4 bases between the two ends. The CDR3 DNA reads TGTGCCAGCAGCTTAAACAGGAACACTGAAGCTTTCTTT. Translating gives CASSLNRNTEAFF.

The rearrangement links TRBV7-2 to TRBJ2-7; D may be TRBD1 (6 bases). The CDR3 loop spans 15 amino acids. CDR1 SGHTA and CDR2 FQGNSA come from the germline V gene. The germline V and J ends were trimmed by 5 bases and 0 bases, with 14 bases remaining between them. The CDR3 region is CASSPGHQISYEQYF. The CDR3 DNA follows: TGTGCCAGCAGCCCGGGACACCAAATCTCCTACGAGCAGTACTTC.

The gene calls are TRBV7-3 and TRBJ2-3, with 8 bases that match TRBD2. Germline CDR1 is SGHTA and CDR2 is FQGTGA. The trim removed 2 bases at V and 5 bases at J, leaving 6 bases unmatched. The CDR3 runs to 15 residues. CDR3 in DNA: TGTGCCAGCAGCTTAGACGGGAGGGCCTTAGATACGCAGTATTTT. Translation gives CASSLDGRALDTQYF.

As to this clone: At one end, the junction sequence differs from germline, possibly due to a read error. The CDR3 reads CASSQAGEKGENFSNAEAFF. The CDR3 coding sequence is TGCGCCAGCAGCCAAGCGGGGGAGAAGGGCGAGAACTTCTCGAACGCTGAAGCTTTCTTT. V usage is TRBV4-3 and J usage is TRBJ1-1; tentative D call: TRBD1 (5 bases). Germline assignment: CDR1 LGHNA and CDR2 YSLEER. The CDR3 runs 20 residues.

This clone has a single count. V gene TRBV15 combines with J gene TRBJ1-2; the D is unclear. This CDR3 region has 13 residues. Germline lookup yields CDR1 LNHNV and CDR2 YYDKDF (reference sequence). Between the trimmed V and J ends, which lost 3 bases and 7 bases, there was a span of 12 bases. The CDR3 is CATSSSPRGGYTF. CDR3 bases: TGTGCCACCAGCAGTTCTCCACGGGGTGGCTACACCTTC.

The V call is TRBV7-9, the J call TRBJ1-6; 7 positions agree with TRBD1. This CDR3 has 15 amino acids. Germline lookup yields CDR1 SEHNR and CDR2 FQNEAQ (reference sequence). Trimming removed 5 bases from V and 3 bases from J; junction bases left unmatched: 4. CDR3 region: CASSLGTDYNSPLHF. The DNA of the CDR3 is TGTGCCAGCAGCCTAGGGACAGACTATAATTCACCCCTCCACTTT.